This T cell receptor beta chain stems from a study of blood T cell repertoires in COVID-19. Authors' processing steps: The assay estimated nucleated cells by amplifying reference gene primers. The method was immunoSEQ multiplex PCR; TCRdb's version includes in-frame clones alone and lacks a portion of them. D and trimming were read from the DNA, whereas the V and J calls and clone size are those reported in that table. This sample has fewer than 85,000 clones, with approximately 90% found just once. The CDR3 extends over 15 amino acids. Trimming removed 0 bases at V and 5 bases at J, with 8 bases between. CDR1 is MNHEY, CDR2 SVGAGI, per germline.

The chain couples TRBV6-5 to TRBJ1-6; D is perhaps TRBD1 (5 bases). This TCR was sampled from a human donor in a cohort sampled during active COVID-19. Specimen: peripheral blood. CDR3 protein: CASSYSAGHNSPLHF. Written as DNA, the CDR3 is TGTGCCAGCAGTTACTCGGCAGGGCATAATTCACCCCTCCACTTT.